The present entry profiles one TCR beta chain with its context. Its antigen is unknown. This entry comes from a study of T-cell memory formation after mild COVID-19. Using its own MiXCR run on the 5' RACE reads, TCRdb lists one record per CDR3 protein. The table records about 400,000 distinct CDR3 sequences, roughly a quarter of them present only once. Broader study findings: Mostly located in CM and EM were contracting CD4+ clones, with contracting CD8+ clones located in EMRA.

Sequencing was carried out using PBMCs or a T cell subset sorted from them (not recorded which). The clonotype originates from an adult woman who had mild COVID-19 (a few samples of this study predate the infection). Cell type and time point are not known.

Here the CDR3 DNA reads TGTGCCAGCAGTTTCTCGACAGGGCGACTGTTTAACGAGCAGTACTTC. Protein: CASSFSTGRLFNEQYF. The V call is TRBV6-2 or TRBV6-3, the J call TRBJ2-7; 7 bases line up with TRBD1. The CDR3 has 16 amino acids. With 4 bases clipped from V and 5 bases from J, the junction kept 14 bases outside the gene matches. Germline values: CDR1 MNHEY, CDR2 SVGEGT.